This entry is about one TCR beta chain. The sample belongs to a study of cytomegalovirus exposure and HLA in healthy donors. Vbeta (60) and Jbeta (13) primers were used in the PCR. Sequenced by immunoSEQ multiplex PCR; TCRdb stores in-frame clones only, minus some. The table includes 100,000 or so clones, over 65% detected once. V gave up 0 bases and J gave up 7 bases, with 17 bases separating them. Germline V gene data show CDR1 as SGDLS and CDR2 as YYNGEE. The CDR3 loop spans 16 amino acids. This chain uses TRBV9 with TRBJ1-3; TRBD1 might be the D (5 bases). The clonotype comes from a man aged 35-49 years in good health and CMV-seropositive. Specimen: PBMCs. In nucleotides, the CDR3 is TGTGCCAGCAGCGTAGAAAATGCGGGGCTCTGGAACACCATATATTTT. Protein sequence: CASSVENAGLWNTIYF.